The T cell receptor beta chain under discussion was sequenced for a study of blood T cell repertoires in COVID-19. Overall study context: T cells, B-cell-depleted T cells, or PBMCs supplied cDNA or gDNA.

Seattle-derived patients entered the study during active infection and were followed longitudinally. CDR3 size: 14 residues. V was clipped by 8 bases and J by 8 bases, with 21 bases between them. The germline gives CDR1 MDHEN, CDR2 SYDVKM. How the authors handled the data: Amplifying reference gene primers gave estimates of nucleated cell counts. Sequencing used immunoSEQ multiplex PCR; TCRdb keeps in-frame clones, though not all of them. V, J and clone size derive from that table, while D and trimming were established from the DNA sequence. The sample records some 270,000 clones, 80% to 85% being singletons.

This receptor was obtained from a person between 65 and 80 years old with COVID-19, enrolled during active disease. The chain couples TRBV28 to TRBJ1-2, with D possibly being TRBD1 (6 bases). Sequenced input: peripheral blood. CDR3 sequence (DNA): TGTGCCAGCGGAACGGACAGTTTCACAATGGGCTACACCTTC. Residues: CASGTDSFTMGYTF.